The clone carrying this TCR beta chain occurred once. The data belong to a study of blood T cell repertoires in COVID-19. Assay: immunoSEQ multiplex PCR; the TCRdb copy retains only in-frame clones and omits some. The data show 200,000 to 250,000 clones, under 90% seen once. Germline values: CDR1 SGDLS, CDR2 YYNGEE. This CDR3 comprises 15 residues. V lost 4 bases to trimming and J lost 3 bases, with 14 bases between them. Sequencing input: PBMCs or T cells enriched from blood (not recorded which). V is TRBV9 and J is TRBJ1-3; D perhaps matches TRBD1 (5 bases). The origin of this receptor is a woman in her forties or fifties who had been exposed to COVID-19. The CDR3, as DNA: TGTGCCAGCAGCCCCCCGGGACTCAGTGGAAACACCATATATTTT. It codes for CASSPPGLSGNTIYF.